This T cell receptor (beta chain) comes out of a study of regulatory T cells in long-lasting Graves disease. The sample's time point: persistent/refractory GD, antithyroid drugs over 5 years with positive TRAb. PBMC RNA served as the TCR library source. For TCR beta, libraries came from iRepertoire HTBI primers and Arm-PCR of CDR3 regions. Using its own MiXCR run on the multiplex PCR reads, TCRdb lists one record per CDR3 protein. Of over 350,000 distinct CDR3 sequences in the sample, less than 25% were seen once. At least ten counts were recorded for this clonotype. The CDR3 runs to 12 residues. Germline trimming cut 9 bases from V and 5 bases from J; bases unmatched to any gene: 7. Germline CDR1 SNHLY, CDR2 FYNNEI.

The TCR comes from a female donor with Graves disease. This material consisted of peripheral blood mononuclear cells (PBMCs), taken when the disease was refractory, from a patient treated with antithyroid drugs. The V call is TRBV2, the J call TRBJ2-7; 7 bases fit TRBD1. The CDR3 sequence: CASYIGGNEQYF. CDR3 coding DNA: TGTGCCAGTTATATAGGGGGCAACGAGCAGTACTTC.